A selection of T cell receptor beta chains follows, all from one sample in a study of blood T cell repertoires in COVID-19. Here immunoSEQ multiplex PCR was the method, and the copy in TCRdb shows in-frame clones only, minus some. The sample yields about 360,000 clones, around 87% seen once. Input material: PBMCs or T cells enriched from blood (not recorded which). Receptors originate from a man aged 30 to 39 who had recovered from COVID-19. Both conserved end residues are part of each CDR3. Fields, in order: clone size, J gene, D gene, V gene, CDR3 protein, CDR3 DNA. The D gene is left open where the match is weak. Expanded clones get a size class; other rows say once, few or many, or leave the size out.

>few|TRBJ1-3|.|TRBV4-3
CASSQDPKGFTGNTIYF
TGCGCCAGCAGCCAAGATCCGAAGGGGTTCACTGGAAACACCATATATTTT
>.|TRBJ1-1|.|TRBV19
CASKLGGGATEAFF
TGTGCCAGTAAGCTGGGCGGGGGCGCCACTGAAGCTTTCTTT
>.|TRBJ2-7|.|TRBV29-1
CSVEDGGNEQYF
TGCAGCGTTGAAGACGGCGGGAACGAGCAGTACTTC
>.|TRBJ1-5|TRBD1|TRBV10-3
CAISEAGTGYSNQPQHF
TGTGCCATCAGTGAGGCAGGGACAGGTTATAGCAATCAGCCCCAGCATTTT
>.|TRBJ2-7|TRBD2|TRBV10-2
CASRGSGGHSYEQYF
TGCGCCAGCAGGGGAAGCGGGGGACACTCCTACGAGCAGTACTTC
>.|TRBJ1-2|.|TRBV27
CASSRRGAIGYTF
TGTGCCAGCAGCCGGCGGGGGGCCATTGGCTACACCTTC
>.|TRBJ1-3|TRBD1|TRBV25-1
CASTPGQHLSGNTIYF
TGTGCCAGCACCCCGGGACAGCATCTCTCTGGAAACACCATATATTTT
>.|TRBJ1-2|TRBD1|TRBV19
CASRVQGASGYTF
TGTGCCAGTAGAGTACAGGGGGCCAGTGGCTACACCTTC
>.|TRBJ1-1|TRBD1|TRBV29-1
CSGDSHTEAFF
TGCAGCGGGGACAGCCACACTGAAGCTTTCTTT
>.|TRBJ2-2|.|TRBV30
CAWTEQGGELFF
TGTGCCTGGACCGAGCAGGGCGGGGAGCTGTTTTTT
>.|TRBJ1-2|.|TRBV4-1
CASSQDTAARLAGYTF
TGCGCCAGCAGCCAAGATACGGCAGCCCGACTCGCAGGCTACACCTTC
>once|TRBJ1-1|.|TRBV19
CASSMVGGGTEAFF
TGTGCCAGTAGTATGGTAGGTGGGGGGACTGAAGCTTTCTTT
>once|TRBJ2-5|.|TRBV6-5
CASSYRRSQETQYF
TGTGCCAGCAGTTACCGTCGGTCTCAAGAGACCCAGTACTTC
>.|TRBJ1-1|.|TRBV20-1
CSASLRGTGTITHTEAFF
TGCAGTGCTAGTCTTCGGGGGACCGGCACTATAACCCACACTGAAGCTTTCTTT
>.|TRBJ2-1|TRBD1|TRBV4-3
CASSQLGTANEQFF
TGCGCCAGCAGCCAATTGGGGACAGCCAATGAGCAGTTCTTC
>.|TRBJ1-4|.|TRBV30
CAWNPSRQDATNEKLFF
TGTGCCTGGAACCCCTCAAGACAGGATGCAACTAATGAAAAACTGTTTTTT
>.|TRBJ1-3|TRBD1|TRBV7-8
CASSEGRGLSGNTIYF
TGTGCCAGCAGCGAGGGCAGGGGGCTATCTGGAAACACCATATATTTT
>.|TRBJ1-1|.|TRBV7-2
CASSLARRLTEAFF
TGTGCCAGCAGCTTAGCGCGGCGCCTTACTGAAGCTTTCTTT
>.|TRBJ2-4|TRBD1|TRBV2
CASSTQGLAKNIQYF
TGTGCCAGCAGCACACAGGGGTTAGCCAAAAACATTCAGTACTTC
>.|TRBJ2-7|.|TRBV11-2
CASSLGSEYEQYF
TGTGCCAGCAGCTTAGGGTCAGAATACGAGCAGTACTTC
>.|TRBJ2-3|TRBD2|TRBV25-1
CASSEAGGHTDTQYF
TGTGCCAGCAGTGAAGCGGGGGGCCACACAGATACGCAGTATTTT
>.|TRBJ1-5|.|TRBV15
CATSRDLNGDQPQHF
TGTGCCACCAGCAGAGATCTTAACGGAGATCAGCCCCAGCATTTT
>.|TRBJ1-4|.|TRBV18
CASSPRDEKLFF
TGTGCCAGCTCACCTCGAGATGAAAAACTGTTTTTT
>.|TRBJ1-1|TRBD1|TRBV18
CASSPRQGNTEAFF
TGTGCCAGCTCACCGAGACAGGGAAACACTGAAGCTTTCTTT
>.|TRBJ1-2|TRBD1|TRBV27
CASSGTGNYGYTF
TGTGCCAGCAGTGGGACAGGGAACTATGGCTACACCTTC
>.|TRBJ2-4|TRBD2|TRBV6-5
CASRGLGGNIQYF
TGTGCCAGCAGGGGACTAGGAGGGAACATTCAGTACTTC
>.|TRBJ2-5|TRBD2|TRBV4-3
CASSQDLPSGQETQYF
TGCGCCAGCAGCCAAGATTTGCCTAGCGGTCAAGAGACCCAGTACTTC
>.|TRBJ2-1|.|TRBV7-8
CASSRGGQYNEQFF
TGTGCCAGCAGTAGAGGAGGGCAGTACAATGAGCAGTTCTTC
>.|TRBJ2-3|.|TRBV10-3
CAISPGAVDTQYF
TGTGCCATCAGTCCAGGGGCCGTAGATACGCAGTATTTT
>.|TRBJ1-5|.|TRBV9
CASSRGEQPQHF
TGTGCCAGCAGCCGCGGTGAACAGCCCCAGCATTTT
>.|TRBJ2-7|TRBD1|TRBV27
CASSFRTGLSYEQYF
TGTGCCAGCAGTTTCCGGACAGGCCTTTCCTACGAGCAGTACTTC
>.|TRBJ1-2|TRBD1|TRBV27
CASRAKTGGYGYTF
TGTGCCAGCAGAGCTAAGACAGGGGGATATGGCTACACCTTC
>.|TRBJ1-1|.|TRBV30
CAWNLRGTNTEAFF
TGTGCCTGGAATCTGAGGGGGACGAACACTGAAGCTTTCTTT
>few|TRBJ1-5|.|TRBV6-5
CASSPDWRQPQHF
TGTGCCAGCAGTCCGGACTGGCGTCAGCCCCAGCATTTT